A selection of T cell receptor beta chains follows, all from one sample in a study of cytomegalovirus exposure and HLA in healthy donors. This table comes from immunoSEQ multiplex PCR, and its TCRdb copy is limited to in-frame clones, with some not included. The table lists 150,000 or so clones, roughly 82% of them singletons. The sample consisted of PBMCs. All receptors come from a woman in her twenties or thirties in good health and CMV-seronegative. The CDR3 runs from the conserved cysteine through the conserved F or W. Fields, in order: clone size, J gene, V gene, D gene, CDR3 protein, CDR3 DNA. The D gene is left open where the match is weak. Some rows mark clone size as missing; the rest say once, few, many or name a class of expanded clone.

NA,TRBJ1-2,TRBV29-1,TRBD1,CSVEEGGQGLYGYTF,TGCAGCGTTGAAGAAGGGGGCCAGGGTCTCTATGGCTACACCTTC
NA,TRBJ2-2,TRBV7-3,NA,CASSMGGLNTGELFF,TGTGCCAGCAGCATGGGCGGGCTAAACACCGGGGAGCTGTTTTTT
NA,TRBJ1-4,TRBV27,NA,CASSLSPGFGKLFF,TGTGCCAGCAGTTTATCTCCGGGTTTCGGAAAACTGTTTTTT
NA,TRBJ1-1,TRBV6-1,TRBD1,CASSDRGQGTEAFF,TGTGCCAGCAGTGATAGGGGGCAGGGGACTGAAGCTTTCTTT
NA,TRBJ2-7,TRBV10-1,NA,CASRFQFTYGAESYEQYF,TGCGCCAGCAGATTCCAATTTACCTATGGGGCTGAGTCCTACGAGCAGTACTTC
NA,TRBJ1-4,TRBV27,NA,CASRTLPGGTNEKLFF,TGTGCCAGCAGAACCCTTCCGGGGGGCACTAATGAAAAACTGTTTTTT
NA,TRBJ2-2,TRBV19,TRBD1,CASRTGGWTGELFF,TGTGCCAGCCGGACAGGGGGCTGGACCGGGGAGCTGTTTTTT
NA,TRBJ2-2,TRBV18,TRBD2,CASSPVAGENTGELFF,TGTGCCAGCTCACCAGTAGCGGGAGAGAACACCGGGGAGCTGTTTTTT
NA,TRBJ1-2,TRBV2,TRBD1,CASSLDRGDGYTF,TGTGCCAGCAGCCTAGACAGGGGTGATGGCTACACCTTC
NA,TRBJ2-5,TRBV15,NA,CATSPGTSPYLGETQYF,TGTGCCACCAGCCCCGGGACTTCACCTTATCTGGGAGAGACCCAGTACTTC
few,TRBJ2-7,TRBV7-2,TRBD2,CASSLIAGSSYEQYF,TGTGCCAGCAGCTTAATAGCGGGGAGCTCCTACGAGCAGTACTTC
once,TRBJ2-7,TRBV2,TRBD2,CASSARTSVHEQYF,TGTGCCAGCAGTGCTAGGACTAGCGTCCACGAGCAGTACTTC
NA,TRBJ1-5,TRBV28,NA,CASTQRGGLPSNQPQHF,TGTGCCAGCACCCAACGGGGGGGGCTACCTAGCAATCAGCCCCAGCATTTT
NA,TRBJ2-3,TRBV5-4,TRBD2,CASSLVPSGVTDTQYF,TGTGCCAGCAGCTTGGTGCCTAGCGGGGTTACAGATACGCAGTATTTT
NA,TRBJ2-7,TRBV30,TRBD1,CASGTGGSVGF,TGTGCCTCCGGGACAGGGGGGTCTGTAGGCTTC
NA,TRBJ2-3,TRBV19,TRBD2,CASSPGLDRDTQYF,TGTGCCAGTAGTCCGGGACTAGACCGAGATACGCAGTATTTT
NA,TRBJ1-2,TRBV5-1,TRBD1,CASSLGVQGARGYTF,TGCGCCAGCAGCTTGGGAGTACAGGGGGCGCGTGGCTACACCTTC
NA,TRBJ1-2,TRBV6-5,NA,CASSYSTGDVQYGYTF,TGTGCCAGCAGTTACTCGACGGGGGACGTACAGTATGGCTACACCTTC
NA,TRBJ2-7,TRBV11-3,TRBD2,CASSPGGASYEQYF,TGTGCCAGCAGCCCCGGGGGGGCCTCCTACGAGCAGTACTTC
once,TRBJ2-7,TRBV12-2,NA,CASRLPVGRGLSYEQYF,TGTGCAAGTCGCTTACCGGTCGGCAGGGGGCTCTCCTACGAGCAGTACTTC
NA,TRBJ2-2,TRBV5-4,NA,CASSSGLSTGELFF,TGTGCCAGCAGCTCTGGACTGAGTACCGGGGAGCTGTTTTTT
NA,TRBJ2-7,TRBV13,NA,CASSLGAGVTYEQYF,TGTGCCAGCAGCTTAGGAGCAGGGGTGACCTACGAGCAGTACTTC
NA,TRBJ2-1,TRBV19,TRBD2,CASTRGGGTYNEQFF,TGTGCCAGTACCCGGGGCGGGGGGACCTACAATGAGCAGTTCTTC
NA,TRBJ1-2,TRBV28,TRBD1,CASSLRQGFLNGYTF,TGTGCCAGCAGTTTACGACAGGGATTCCTAAATGGCTACACCTTC
NA,TRBJ2-3,TRBV28,NA,CASSLLPVRGTDTQYF,TGTGCCAGCAGTTTACTGCCCGTCCGGGGCACAGATACGCAGTATTTT
NA,TRBJ2-7,TRBV4-1,NA,CASSQSPRYEQYF,TGCGCCAGCAGCCAATCTCCTCGCTACGAGCAGTACTTC
once,TRBJ1-2,TRBV23-1,NA,CASRGNYGYTF,TGCGCCAGCAGGGGTAACTATGGCTACACCTTT
NA,TRBJ1-5,TRBV28,TRBD1,CASRKHRGLVSNQPQHF,TGTGCCAGCAGAAAACACAGGGGGCTGGTGAGCAATCAGCCCCAGCATTTT
NA,TRBJ2-5,TRBV7-8,NA,CASGDQGWEETQYF,TGTGCCAGCGGGGATCAGGGCTGGGAAGAGACCCAGTACTTC
NA,TRBJ1-2,TRBV30,NA,CAWSAGGRYGYTF,TGTGCCTGGAGTGCCGGGGGGCGCTATGGCTACACCTTC
NA,TRBJ2-5,TRBV4-2,NA,CASSQRLQETQYF,TGTGCCAGCAGCCAGCGACTCCAAGAGACCCAGTACTTC
once,TRBJ2-3,TRBV19,NA,CASSTAGGTADTQYF,TGTGCCAGTAGTACCGCCGGAGGGACAGCGGATACGCAGTATTTT
NA,TRBJ2-7,TRBV5-4,TRBD2,CASSPPQRESPYEQYF,TGTGCCAGCAGCCCCCCGCAGCGGGAGTCCCCCTACGAGCAGTACTTC
NA,TRBJ2-7,TRBV5-4,TRBD2,CASSLGARGVYEQYF,TGTGCCAGCAGCTTGGGGGCCCGGGGGGTCTACGAGCAGTACTTC
NA,TRBJ1-5,TRBV5-1,NA,CASSLAGQRNQPQHF,TGCGCCAGCAGCTTGGCTGGACAGCGAAATCAGCCCCAGCATTTT
NA,TRBJ1-2,TRBV7-6,NA,CASSLDQGNYGYTF,TGTGCCAGCAGCTTAGATCAGGGAAACTATGGCTACACCTTC
once,TRBJ2-2,TRBV5-1,NA,CASSLIPTGELFF,TGCGCCAGCAGCTTGATCCCAACCGGGGAGCTGTTTTTT
NA,TRBJ2-5,TRBV4-1,TRBD1,CATSRGQGVLGTQYF,TGCGCCACATCTCGGGGACAGGGAGTTCTGGGGACCCAGTACTTC
NA,TRBJ2-7,TRBV27,TRBD2,CASSLAWPIPGGGFLYEQYF,TGTGCCAGCAGTTTAGCTTGGCCAATCCCCGGCGGGGGTTTCCTCTACGAGCAGTACTTC
NA,TRBJ2-1,TRBV29-1,NA,CSVEGGTGLYNEQFF,TGCAGCGTTGAAGGAGGAACAGGTCTCTACAATGAGCAGTTCTTC
NA,TRBJ2-5,TRBV7-9,TRBD1,CASSLSAGGQETQYF,TGTGCCAGCAGCTTATCAGCAGGGGGCCAAGAGACCCAGTACTTC
NA,TRBJ2-7,TRBV7-6,TRBD2,CASSLVGLGGEQYF,TGTGCCAGCAGCTTGGTGGGACTAGGAGGAGAGCAGTACTTC
NA,TRBJ2-5,TRBV11-1,NA,CASSFRGRETQYF,TGTGCCAGCAGCTTCAGGGGCAGGGAGACCCAGTACTTC
NA,TRBJ1-5,TRBV23-1,TRBD1,CASSQEGVGGADQPQHF,TGCGCCAGCAGTCAAGAAGGGGTAGGGGGCGCGGATCAGCCCCAGCATTTT
NA,TRBJ1-1,TRBV9,NA,CASSLDGAVTEAFF,TGTGCCAGCAGCCTGGACGGAGCGGTCACTGAAGCTTTCTTT